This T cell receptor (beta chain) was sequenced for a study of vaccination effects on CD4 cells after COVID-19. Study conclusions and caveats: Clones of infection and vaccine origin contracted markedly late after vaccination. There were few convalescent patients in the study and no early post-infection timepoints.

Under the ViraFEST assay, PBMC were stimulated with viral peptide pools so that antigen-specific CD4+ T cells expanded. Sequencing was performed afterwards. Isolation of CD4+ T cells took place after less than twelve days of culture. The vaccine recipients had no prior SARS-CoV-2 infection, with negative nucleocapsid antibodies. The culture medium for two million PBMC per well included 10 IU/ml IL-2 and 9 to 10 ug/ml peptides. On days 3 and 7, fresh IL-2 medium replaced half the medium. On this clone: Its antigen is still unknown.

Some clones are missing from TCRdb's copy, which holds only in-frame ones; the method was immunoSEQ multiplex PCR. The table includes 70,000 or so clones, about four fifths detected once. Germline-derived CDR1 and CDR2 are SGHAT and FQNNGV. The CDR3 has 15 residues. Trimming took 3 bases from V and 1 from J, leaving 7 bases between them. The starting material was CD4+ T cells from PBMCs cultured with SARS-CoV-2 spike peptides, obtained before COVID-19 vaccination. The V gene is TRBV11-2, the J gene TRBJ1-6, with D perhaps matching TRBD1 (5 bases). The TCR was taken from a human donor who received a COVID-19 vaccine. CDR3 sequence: CASSFDRSYNSPLHF. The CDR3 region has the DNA TGTGCCAGCAGCTTCGACAGATCCTATAATTCACCCCTCCACTTT.